This TCR beta chain was profiled in a study of blood T cell repertoires in COVID-19 (dated by TCRdb to the early 2020s). Study-level background: Samples covering the acute and convalescent phases of COVID-19 were provided by collaborators in the United States, Italy and Spain. Where available, HLA class I and class II types were obtained from metadata supplied by the sample provider rather than from assay-based typing. The sample metadata nearly always contained a de-identified subject ID, COVID-19 status, age in years and sex. Deeply sampled blood TCRbeta repertoires from subjects exposed to, actively infected with, or recovered from COVID-19 were included in the dataset. The samples were drawn from the first 160 participants of the ongoing ImmuneRACE study and from under 1,500 subjects provided by 6 global collaborators. The material from the prospective study consisted of cDNA or gDNA derived from T cells, B-cell-depleted T cells, or PBMCs. The repertoires were released in a freely available public database meant as a resource for research on the immune response to SARS-CoV-2. Broader findings and caveats from the paper: The amount of clinical and demographic metadata varied by source and participant and was provided uncurated.

One collaborating source in Seattle enrolled patients during active infection and followed them longitudinally through the course of disease. Each collaborating institution followed its own protocols to collect whole blood in K2EDTA tubes. For TCRbeta analysis, collaborators shipped samples in one of three forms: frozen whole blood, isolated PBMCs, or DNA extracted from either of those sample types. The immunoSEQ Assay, a bias-controlled multiplex PCR, was used to amplify TCRbeta CDR3 regions from genomic DNA. On the authors' methods: Within the assay, amplification of reference gene primers was used to estimate how many nucleated cells each sample contained. To quantify the absolute abundance of each unique TCRbeta CDR3 rearrangement, sequence reads were collapsed and filtered. For each sample, productive Simpson clonality was calculated by taking the square root of Simpson's diversity index across productive rearrangements. The clones in this table, taken by TCRdb from immuneACCESS, are in-frame only. Not every clone is retained; where verified, under half of the shortfall comes from an unresolved V gene, and the cause of the rest is unknown. That table gives V, J and clone size, and the DNA gave D and trimming. The sample profile shows fewer than 300,000 clones; approximately 84% of them were found once. 15% to 19% of the sample rests with the top ten.

This clone has only a few counts. Its antigen specificity is not known. No clone much larger than this one lies a single base away; base qualities are absent. The germline V end is reduced by 1 base and the J end by 9 bases; junction bases left unmatched: 11. From its cysteine to its phenylalanine, the CDR3 spans 17 amino acids. The CDR3 DNA has 51 bases and is translated from base 1. The germline V gene (reference sequence) supplies CDR1 LNHDA and CDR2 SQIVND. Sequencing was done on a sample of peripheral blood. This TCR was recovered from a person in their 70s with COVID-19, enrolled during active disease. The rearrangement combines TRBV19 with TRBJ2-1; 11 central nucleotides agree with TRBD2. The bases read TGTGCCAGTAGTATAGGGGGTAGCGGGAGGGCCGTGGGTGAGCAGTTCTTC. This yields the protein CASSIGGSGRAVGEQFF.